Presented here are 28 T cell receptor beta chains from one specimen sequenced in a study of T cell responses to AZD1222 COVID-19 vaccine (dated by TCRdb to about 2021). Preparation of the library involved the immunoSEQ multiplex PCR assay. The table comes from immuneACCESS by way of TCRdb, which keeps in-frame sequences with V and J called. Part of the clones is missing from these tables; in studies checked, under half for an unresolved V gene and the rest for unknown reasons. For this sample the table gives 200,000 or so clones, of which around 92% were detected only once. Approximately 9.6% of the sample is held by the ten biggest clonotypes. The time point label corresponds to: baseline before first vaccination. Material: peripheral blood, obtained on day 0 of AZD1222 vaccination. These receptors were obtained from an adult in good health.

The table lists this clone with a count of one. The chain links TRBV6-2 or TRBV6-3 to TRBJ1-1; TRBD1 agrees at 8 bases. The CDR3 extends over 17 amino acids. CDR1 and CDR2 (germline): MNHEY, SVGEGT. V was clipped by 2 bases and J by 6 bases; unmatched bases: 14. CDR3 amino acids: CASSYTRGLSKTSEAFF. DNA for the CDR3: TGTGCCAGCAGTTACACCAGGGGGCTATCGAAAACGTCTGAAGCTTTCTTT.

J is TRBJ2-1 and V is TRBV7-2; 12 positions agree with TRBD2. Germline CDR1 reads SGHTA; CDR2 reads FQGNSA. This CDR3 spans 18 amino acids. J lost 2 bases, V lost 5 bases, and 10 bases had no gene match. CDR3 amino acids: CASSRVATSGRAYNEQFF. CDR3 DNA: TGTGCCAGCAGCCGGGTCGCGACTAGCGGGAGAGCCTACAATGAGCAGTTCTTC.

This clone was observed once. The chain links TRBV6-5 to TRBJ2-7, with 10 bases identical to TRBD1. Trimming at V came to 6 bases and at J to 4 bases, leaving 6 bases not matched to a gene. CDR1 MNHEY and CDR2 SVGAGI come from the germline V gene. The CDR3 is 14 residues long. CDR3 sequence reads: CASSPTGGVYEQYF. CDR3 coding DNA: TGTGCCAGCAGCCCGACAGGGGGCGTTTACGAGCAGTACTTC.

The chain employs TRBV9 and TRBJ2-1, with D unclear. Germline CDR1 is SGDLS and CDR2 is YYNGEE. The CDR3 is 15 residues long. Trimming removed 0 bases from V and 3 bases from J, with 10 bases in between. This CDR3 is CASSVGLRDYNEQFF. The CDR3 nucleotides are TGTGCCAGCAGCGTAGGTCTAAGGGACTACAATGAGCAGTTCTTC.

This CDR3 reads CASSSPWGLGNTIYF. The DNA for the CDR3 is TGTGCCAGCAGCTCCCCGTGGGGGCTAGGAAACACCATATATTTT. The chain is built from TRBV11-2 and TRBJ1-3; D perhaps matches TRBD1 (6 bases). The germline V gene has CDR1 SGHAT and CDR2 FQNNGV. The V end was cut by 4 bases, the J end by 4 bases, with 14 bases between. The CDR3 totals 15 residues.

The chain links TRBV19 to TRBJ2-3; TRBD1 matches 7 bases. The ends lost 6 bases at V and 0 bases at J; junction bases unmatched: 6. Germline assignment: CDR1 LNHDA and CDR2 SQIVND (reference sequence). This CDR3 spans 15 amino acids. CDR3 in DNA: TGTGCCAGTAGGCGTCCGGGACAGAGCACAGATACGCAGTATTTT. Its translation: CASRRPGQSTDTQYF.

The chain couples TRBV6-6 to TRBJ2-2, with TRBD2 matching 9 bases. Germline V gene data show CDR1 as MNHNY and CDR2 as SVGAGI (reference sequence). The CDR3 totals 15 residues. With 8 bases clipped from V and 7 bases from J, the junction kept 11 bases outside the gene matches. The CDR3 coding sequence is TGTGCCAGCGTCCAGACTAGCGGCCCCGGCGGGGAGCTGTTTTTT. Its protein product is CASVQTSGPGGELFF.

V and J are TRBV6-4 and TRBJ2-7, with D unresolved. V was trimmed by 2 bases and J by 2 bases, leaving 10 bases between them. The CDR3 consists of 14 residues. Germline V gene data show CDR1 as MRHNA and CDR2 as SNTAGT. The CDR3 loop is CASSDPHGAYEQYF. The CDR3 DNA is TGTGCCAGCAGTGACCCCCATGGGGCCTACGAGCAGTACTTC.

The rearrangement joins TRBV18 to TRBJ1-4; D unresolved. Germline-derived CDR1 and CDR2 are KGHSH and LQKENI. The V end was cut by 4 bases, the J end by 3 bases, with 9 bases between. This CDR3 region has 14 residues. The CDR3 bases are TGTGCCAGCTCACAGGTAACTTCTAATGAAAAACTGTTTTTT. Its protein product is CASSQVTSNEKLFF.

The chain carries TRBV19 and TRBJ2-1, with 9 nucleotides matching TRBD2. J gave up 2 bases and V 1 base, and 6 bases lay outside the gene matches. Germline CDR1 and CDR2: LNHDA and SQIVND (reference sequence). The CDR3 sequence is 17 residues long. CDR3 sequence reads: CASSIVAAGGPYNEQFF. CDR3 in DNA: TGTGCCAGTAGTATAGTGGCAGCGGGAGGTCCCTACAATGAGCAGTTCTTC.

The chain couples TRBV6-5 to TRBJ1-2; D gene unclear. V lost 10 bases, J lost 6 bases, and 18 bases lay in between. Germline loops: CDR1 MNHEY, CDR2 SVGAGI. CDR3 length equals 13 residues. The chain's CDR3 is CATKQLPVHGYTF. Here the CDR3 DNA reads TGTGCCACAAAACAGCTACCGGTCCATGGCTACACCTTC.

This chain joins TRBV5-6 and TRBJ1-5, with TRBD1 as a possible D gene (6 bases). The CDR3 is made up of 16 amino acids. CDR1 and CDR2 (germline): SGHDT, YYEEEE. The germline V and J ends were trimmed by 0 bases and 0 bases, with 10 bases remaining between them. The CDR3 DNA is TGTGCCAGCAGCTTGGGTCAGGGGAATAGCAATCAGCCCCAGCATTTT. Amino acid sequence: CASSLGQGNSNQPQHF.

V and J are TRBV5-1 and TRBJ2-5; D uncertain. The V gene's germline CDR1 is SGHRS and CDR2 YFSETQ. Trimming left V 2 bases short and J 2 bases short, with 7 bases between. The CDR3 has 13 amino acids. In nucleotides, the CDR3 is TGCGCCAGCAGCTTAGGGTTACAAGAGACCCAGTACTTC. The encoded protein is CASSLGLQETQYF. The complete variable domain, with remaining parts taken from reference TRBV5-1 and TRBJ2-5, reads KAGVTQTPRYLIKTRGQQVTLSCSPISGHRSVSWYQQTPGQGLQFLFEYFSETQRNKGNFPGRFSGRQFSNSRSEMNVSTLELGDSALYLCASSLGLQETQYFGPGTRLLVL.

This chain uses TRBV6-5 with TRBJ1-3; no clear D gene. Trimming removed 5 bases at V and 0 bases at J, with 11 bases between. This CDR3 is built from 15 residues. Looked up from germline, CDR1 is MNHEY and CDR2 is SVGAGI. CDR3 bases: TGTGCCAGCAGTCCTCTACAGAGCTCTGGAAACACCATATATTTT. Translated, it gives CASSPLQSSGNTIYF.

The V call is TRBV28, the J call TRBJ1-6; D may be TRBD1 (5 bases). V was cut by 3 bases and J by 10 bases, with 16 bases left in between. The CDR3 runs to 15 residues. The germline gives CDR1 MDHEN, CDR2 SYDVKM. The CDR3 here is CASSLGQGGRSPLHF. CDR3 bases: TGTGCCAGCAGTTTGGGGCAGGGCGGGCGGTCACCCCTCCACTTT.

In nucleotides, the CDR3 is TGTGCCAGCAAAACGACAGGATCCAATCAGCCCCAGCATTTT. The encoded protein is CASKTTGSNQPQHF. The rearrangement links TRBV28 to TRBJ1-5; D is perhaps TRBD1 (6 bases). Deletions cut 7 bases from V and 3 bases from J, with 13 bases between. Germline V lookup: CDR1 MDHEN, CDR2 SYDVKM. There are 14 residues in the CDR3.

J is TRBJ2-7 and V is TRBV3-1 (or the pseudogene TRBV3-2), with TRBD2 matching over 9 bases. This CDR3 comprises 16 residues. The V and J ends lost 4 bases and 4 bases, in that order; junction bases with no gene match: 11. Germline V gene data show CDR1 as LGHDT and CDR2 as YNNKEL (reference sequence). CDR3 amino acids: CASSPTLSGSRYEQYF. DNA of the CDR3: TGTGCCAGCAGCCCGACCCTTAGCGGGAGCCGGTACGAGCAGTACTTC.

This clone has only one observation. The genes are TRBV29-1 and TRBJ1-2; possible D gene TRBD1, 6 bases. V was trimmed by 4 bases and J by 4 bases, leaving 13 bases between them. The germline CDR1 and CDR2 sequences are SQVTM and ANQGSEA. This CDR3 is 13 amino acids long. The CDR3 sequence is CSVVGALPYGYTF. The CDR3 region has the DNA TGCAGCGTTGTGGGGGCGCTTCCCTATGGCTACACCTTC.

The chain is built from TRBV7-2 and TRBJ1-2, with TRBD1 matching over 7 bases. The CDR3 length is 14 residues. CDR1 is SGHTA and CDR2 is FQGNSA in the germline V gene. V shed 5 bases, J shed 8 bases, and the junction held 11 bases outside the gene matches. The CDR3: CASSQGAGGNGYTF. The CDR3 DNA sequence: TGTGCCAGCAGCCAAGGGGCAGGGGGGAACGGCTACACCTTC.

This chain uses TRBV2 with TRBJ2-3, with D uncertain. Looked up from germline, CDR1 is SNHLY and CDR2 is FYNNEI. This CDR3 has 13 amino acids. V was clipped by 6 bases and J by 5 bases, with 12 bases between them. In DNA form, the CDR3 reads TGTGCCAGCAGCCAAGGGATGAAAGATACGCAGTATTTT. It encodes CASSQGMKDTQYF.

The table lists this clone with a count of one. The chain carries TRBV15 and TRBJ1-4, with D perhaps TRBD1 (6 bases). Trimming stripped 7 bases from V and 13 bases from J, with 19 bases between. The CDR3 extends over 13 amino acids. Looked up from germline, CDR1 is LNHNV and CDR2 is YYDKDF (reference sequence). The CDR3 loop reads CATTRGDIPRLFF. As DNA, the CDR3 is TGTGCCACCACCCGCGGGGACATACCAAGACTGTTTTTT.

The chain combines TRBV6-5 with TRBJ2-3, with D uncertain. Germline loops: CDR1 MNHEY, CDR2 SVGAGI. The CDR3 is made up of 13 amino acids. The V gene lost 8 bases and the J gene lost 2 bases, with 11 bases spanning the gap. The CDR3 coding sequence is TGTGCCAGCCAGGTCGGGTCCACAGATACGCAGTATTTT. It codes for CASQVGSTDTQYF.

To note about this clone: Other DNA sequences in the sample encode the same CDR3. The chain links TRBV7-9 to TRBJ2-7, with D hard to call. The CDR3 consists of 13 residues. The V and J ends lost 6 bases and 0 bases respectively, with 9 bases between them. CDR1 is SEHNR and CDR2 is FQNEAQ in the germline V gene (reference sequence). CDR3 sequence (DNA): TGTGCCAGCAGTCGAGATAGCTCCTACGAGCAGTACTTC. Its translation is CASSRDSSYEQYF.

The chain combines TRBV27 with TRBJ2-2; 7 bases are shared with TRBD2. This CDR3 region has 14 residues. CDR1 is MNHEY, CDR2 SMNVEV, per germline (reference sequence). The junction had 3 bases not matched to a gene; V was cut back by 3 bases and J by 5 bases. CDR3 sequence: CASSFWRETGELFF. The DNA for the CDR3 is TGTGCCAGCAGTTTTTGGCGGGAGACCGGGGAGCTGTTTTTT.

This clone is a singleton in its sample. DNA of the CDR3: TGTGCCAGCAGCATCATAGCGGGAGGGCTTTCCCACGAGCAGTACTTC. It specifies CASSIIAGGLSHEQYF. The J gene is TRBJ2-7, the V gene TRBV7-2; TRBD2 aligns across 11 bases. In germline, CDR1 is SGHTA, CDR2 FQGNSA. This CDR3 has 16 residues. V shed 5 bases, J shed 5 bases, and the junction held 11 bases outside the gene matches.

V gene TRBV28 combines with J gene TRBJ1-5, with 9 bases that match TRBD1. The germline CDR1 and CDR2 sequences are MDHEN and SYDVKM. There are 16 residues in the CDR3. With 6 bases clipped from V and 0 bases from J, the junction kept 6 bases outside the gene matches. The CDR3 DNA follows: TGTGCCAGCAGACGAGACAGGGGGGATAGCAATCAGCCCCAGCATTTT. Amino acid sequence: CASRRDRGDSNQPQHF.

The chain couples TRBV7-9 to TRBJ2-7, with TRBD1 identical over 11 bases. This CDR3 comprises 16 residues. CDR1 SEHNR and CDR2 FQNEAQ come from the germline V gene (reference sequence). V gave up 5 bases and J gave up 4 bases; unmatched junction bases: 10. For the CDR3, the DNA is TGTGCCAGCAGCGGCCCCCACGGGACAGGGGGTTACGAGCAGTACTTC. Translated, it gives CASSGPHGTGGYEQYF. Based on the CDR3 plus reference TRBV7-9 and TRBJ2-7, the full variable domain is DTGVSQNPRHKITKRGQNVTFRCDPISEHNRLYWYRQTLGQGPEFLTYFQNEAQLEKSRLLSDRFSAERPKGSFSTLEIQRTEQGDSAMYLCASSGPHGTGGYEQYFGPGTRLTVT.

The chain links TRBV28 to TRBJ2-5; 9 nucleotides match TRBD1. The CDR3 runs to 16 residues. Losses at the gene ends were 2 bases for V and 1 base for J; bases not matched to a gene: 5. The germline V gene has CDR1 MDHEN and CDR2 SYDVKM. CDR3 in DNA: TGTGCCAGCAGTTTAGGGCGGGACAGGGTCCAAGAGACCCAGTACTTC. As protein: CASSLGRDRVQETQYF. Supplemented by reference TRBV28 and TRBJ2-5, the full variable domain reads DVKVTQSSRYLVKRTGEKVFLECVQDMDHENMFWYRQDPGLGLRLIYFSYDVKMKEKGDIPEGYSVSREKKERFSLILESASTNQTSMYLCASSLGRDRVQETQYFGPGTRLLVL.